The TCR beta chain under discussion was sequenced for a study of regulatory T cells in long-lasting Graves disease. Findings and caveats of the study: Peripheral blood alone, not thyroid tissue, underwent study.

Regarding time point: persistent/refractory GD, antithyroid drugs over 5 years with positive TRAb. RNA extracted from PBMCs served as the sequencing template. The V gene's germline CDR1 is SGHRS and CDR2 YFSETQ. The germline V and J ends were trimmed by 4 bases and 0 bases, with 26 bases remaining between them. The CDR3 is 20 residues long. TCR beta libraries were built with iRepertoire HTBI primers and Arm-PCR of CDR3 regions. TCRdb processed the multiplex PCR reads anew with MiXCR; each CDR3 protein has one entry. The data show around 450,000 distinct CDR3 sequences, with 20% to 25% seen just once and around 7% held by the top ten. A word on this clonotype: What it recognizes is unknown.

This TCR was recovered from a female donor with Graves disease. Sequenced material: peripheral blood mononuclear cells (PBMCs), taken when the disease was refractory, from a patient treated with antithyroid drugs. The V and J genes are TRBV5-1 and TRBJ1-3, with D perhaps matching TRBD1 (5 bases). CDR3 sequence reads: CASSPESRVFVSSSGNTIYF. The CDR3 DNA sequence: TGCGCCAGCAGCCCCGAAAGCAGGGTTTTCGTGTCAAGCTCTGGAAACACCATATATTTT. Using reference TRBV5-1 and TRBJ1-3 for the parts outside the CDR3, the full variable domain is KAGVTQTPRYLIKTRGQQVTLSCSPISGHRSVSWYQQTPGQGLQFLFEYFSETQRNKGNFPGRFSGRQFSNSRSEMNVSTLELGDSALYLCASSPESRVFVSSSGNTIYFGEGSWLTVV.